The rows below give T cell receptor beta chains drawn from one sample of a study of OX40 agonist ivuxolimab in advanced cancers. Libraries were prepared by immunoSEQ multiplex PCR; TCRdb keeps only in-frame clonotypes and omits some of them. The sample carries about 48,000 clones, approximately 92% recorded once. This material consisted of CD4+ or CD8+ T cells sorted from blood, taken in a trial of the OX40 agonist ivuxolimab. The receptors were gathered from an adult with an advanced solid tumor such as melanoma, head and neck, liver or kidney cancer. CDR3s include the opening cysteine and the closing phenylalanine or tryptophan.

V: TRBV2
J: TRBJ1-2
CDR3: CASSTRGAGGYTF

V: TRBV7-9
J: TRBJ2-1
CDR3: CASSLPTSGSVDEQFF

V: TRBV19
J: TRBJ1-1
CDR3: CASSIPQGSVNTEAFF

V: TRBV19
J: TRBJ1-1
CDR3: CASSWDRTTEAFF

V: TRBV5-3
J: TRBJ2-7
CDR3: CARSYGDGPYEQYF

V: TRBV27
J: TRBJ1-1
CDR3: CASSPWPGFRKVDTEAFF

V: TRBV27
J: TRBJ1-5
CDR3: CASSLIDGRGGEPQHF

V: TRBV30
J: TRBJ1-2
CDR3: CAWSEGRGYGYTF

V: TRBV6-1
J: TRBJ2-1
CDR3: CASSVERMLEQFF

V: TRBV20-1
J: TRBJ1-1
CDR3: CSAINTEAFF

V: TRBV19
J: TRBJ2-7
CDR3: CASSSRQGNLEQYF

V: TRBV19
J: TRBJ1-5
CDR3: CASSVTGSSNQPQHF

V: TRBV5-8
J: TRBJ1-1
CDR3: CASPYGAGQRPNTEAFF

V: TRBV19
J: TRBJ2-3
CDR3: CASSINRVRTDTQYF

V: TRBV4-2
J: TRBJ2-7
CDR3: CASSQDSWVGGTYYEQYF

V: TRBV7-3
J: TRBJ2-1
CDR3: CASSLRSTISYNEQFF

V: TRBV6-1
J: TRBJ2-1
CDR3: CASSRDRELYNEQFF

V: TRBV2
J: TRBJ2-2
CDR3: CASNGQGSGELFF

V: TRBV29-1
J: TRBJ1-1
CDR3: CSARTGGSHTEAFF

V: TRBV18
J: TRBJ2-7
CDR3: CASSPSAGAAYEQYF

V: TRBV25-1
J: TRBJ2-7
CDR3: CASSINTVTYEQYF

V: TRBV25-1
J: TRBJ1-1
CDR3: CASGGGNTEAFF

V: TRBV18
J: TRBJ1-4
CDR3: CASSPRATDATNEKLFF

V: TRBV29-1
J: TRBJ1-1
CDR3: CSVPGWVDTEAFF

V: TRBV28
J: TRBJ2-6
CDR3: CASIGASASGANVLTF

V: TRBV6-1
J: TRBJ1-2
CDR3: CASSEPGQGDNYGYTF

V: TRBV6-5
J: TRBJ2-5
CDR3: CASSYSTSGRETQYF

V: TRBV28
J: TRBJ1-1
CDR3: CASSSQQTAENTEAFF

V: TRBV9
J: TRBJ1-3
CDR3: CASSADPLGGNTIYF

V: TRBV29-1
J: TRBJ2-1
CDR3: CSGTSGIDNEQFF

V: TRBV5-5
J: TRBJ2-3
CDR3: CASSLEGDTQYF

V: TRBV6-1
J: TRBJ2-2
CDR3: CASRLAGLSGELFF